The entry below gives a single T cell receptor (beta chain) sequence along with its context. Within a library made for alpha chains, this beta chain is off target, and its count is uninformative. This sample was taken from a study of spatial heterogeneity in lung cancer. Study in general: More than eight raw reads, on average, carried each unique TCR and UMI combination.

The time point was: sample taken at primary tumor resection. Samples came from 72 TRACERx patients with untreated early-stage lung cancer. The sequenced material consisted of unsorted whole RNA from tumor, nontumor lung or frozen PBMC. TCRdb reprocessed the 5' RACE reads with MiXCR, giving one entry per CDR3 protein. The sample records about 500 distinct CDR3 sequences, about 6.5% being singletons. The germline V gene has CDR1 MGHDK and CDR2 SYGVNS. With V trimmed by 3 bases and J by 1 base, 5 bases remained unmatched. The CDR3 has 17 residues. The chain recombines TRBV25-1 with TRBJ2-5; TRBD2 matches at 13 bases. This TCR was sampled from a female donor with early-stage non-small cell lung cancer. This sample comprised normal lung tissue next to the tumor, obtained at surgery. The CDR3 region has the DNA TGTGCCAGCAGTGACGAAGGGACTAGCGGGGCCCAAGAGACCCAGTACTTC. Encoded protein: CASSDEGTSGAQETQYF.